The 4 T cell receptor beta chains given below trace back to one sample, sequenced in a study of technical replicates of blood from a few donors. Generated by immunoSEQ multiplex PCR, the TCRdb table keeps only in-frame clones and is missing some. The sample gives about 88,000 clones, just under 95% of which show up once; approximately 0.25% is in the top ten. The specimen was T cells isolated from PBMCs. All receptors derive from a human donor in good health.

The CDR3 reads CASSMRQGMGTGELFF. The CDR3 DNA reads TGCGCCAGCAGCATGAGACAGGGGATGGGGACCGGGGAGCTGTTTTTT. The chain couples TRBV5-1 to TRBJ2-2, with TRBD1 matching over 8 bases. Germline CDR1 and CDR2: SGHRS and YFSETQ. The CDR3 contains 16 residues. The junction had 10 bases not matched to a gene; V was cut back by 4 bases and J by 5 bases. The full variable domain, in which reference TRBV5-1 and TRBJ2-2 provide the parts outside the CDR3, is KAGVTQTPRYLIKTRGQQVTLSCSPISGHRSVSWYQQTPGQGLQFLFEYFSETQRNKGNFPGRFSGRQFSNSRSEMNVSTLELGDSALYLCASSMRQGMGTGELFFGEGSRLTVL.

The genes are TRBV7-9 and TRBJ2-7; 7 bases agree with TRBD2. Trimming cost V 5 bases and J 4 bases; bases outside gene matches: 8. The CDR3 runs to 14 residues. Germline V gene data show CDR1 as SEHNR and CDR2 as FQNEAQ (reference sequence). CDR3 in DNA: TGTGCCAGCAGCCCCTCTAGCGGCCCATACGAGCAGTACTTC. Its translation: CASSPSSGPYEQYF.

The rearrangement links TRBV6-1 to TRBJ1-5; 10 bases map to TRBD1. CDR1 and CDR2 (germline): MNHNS, SASEGT. The CDR3 length is 17 residues. V trimming: 4 bases; J trimming: 6 bases; junction bases outside the gene matches: 12. The CDR3 is CASSGGQGSSFTQPQHF. DNA of the CDR3: TGTGCCAGCAGTGGGGGACAGGGGTCATCCTTTACTCAGCCCCAGCATTTT.

The genes are TRBV6-1 and TRBJ1-2; D ambiguous. The V and J ends lost 1 base and 7 bases respectively, with 16 bases between them. Germline assignment: CDR1 MNHNS and CDR2 SASEGT. The CDR3 spans 15 residues. The CDR3: CASSEGVPSRSGYTF. The CDR3 nucleotides read TGTGCCAGCAGTGAAGGTGTACCCTCTAGGTCTGGCTACACCTTC.